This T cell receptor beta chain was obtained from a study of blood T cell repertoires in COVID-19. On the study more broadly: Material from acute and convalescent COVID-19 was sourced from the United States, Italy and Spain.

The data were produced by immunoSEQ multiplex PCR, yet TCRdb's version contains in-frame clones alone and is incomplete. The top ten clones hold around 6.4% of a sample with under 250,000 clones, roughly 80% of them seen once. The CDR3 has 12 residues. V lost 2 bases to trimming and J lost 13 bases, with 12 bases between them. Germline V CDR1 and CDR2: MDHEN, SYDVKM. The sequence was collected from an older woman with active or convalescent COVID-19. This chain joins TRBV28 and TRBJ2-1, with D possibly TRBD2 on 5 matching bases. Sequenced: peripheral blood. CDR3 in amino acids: CASSLPLRVQFF. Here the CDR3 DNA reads TGTGCCAGCAGTTTACCCTTGAGGGTACAGTTCTTC.